Sequencing of this T cell receptor (beta chain) was carried out in a study of control samples from healthy donors and cancer patients. Clones were sequenced by immunoSEQ multiplex PCR, and TCRdb holds only the in-frame ones, with some missing. The table lists about 86,000 clones, 85% to 95% of them singletons. V dropped 6 bases and J dropped 3; count of bases not matched to a gene: 6. The CDR3 length is 14 residues. The germline gives CDR1 SNHLY, CDR2 FYNNEI. The V and J genes are TRBV2 and TRBJ1-2; 8 nucleotides line up with TRBD1. Sequencing was performed on blood. This receptor was obtained from a woman in her 30s in good health. The CDR3 DNA reads TGTGCCAGCAGGAGGACAGGGAGAGACTATGGCTACACCTTC. This codes for CASRRTGRDYGYTF.